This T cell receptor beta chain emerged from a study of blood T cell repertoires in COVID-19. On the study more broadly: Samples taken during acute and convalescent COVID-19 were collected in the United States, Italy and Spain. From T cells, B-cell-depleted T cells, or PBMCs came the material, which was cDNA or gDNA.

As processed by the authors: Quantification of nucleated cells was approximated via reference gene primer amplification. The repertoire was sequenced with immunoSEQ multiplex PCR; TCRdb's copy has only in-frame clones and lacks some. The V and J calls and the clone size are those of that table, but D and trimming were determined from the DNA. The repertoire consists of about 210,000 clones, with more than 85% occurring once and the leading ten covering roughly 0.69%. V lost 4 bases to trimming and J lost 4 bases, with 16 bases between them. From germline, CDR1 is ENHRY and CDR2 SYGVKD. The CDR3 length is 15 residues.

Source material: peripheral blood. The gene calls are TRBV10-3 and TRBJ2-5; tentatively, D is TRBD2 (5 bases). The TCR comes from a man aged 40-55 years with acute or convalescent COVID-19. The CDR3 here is CAISGGPPSGETQYF. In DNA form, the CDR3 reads TGTGCCATCAGTGGCGGGCCACCGTCAGGAGAGACCCAGTACTTC.